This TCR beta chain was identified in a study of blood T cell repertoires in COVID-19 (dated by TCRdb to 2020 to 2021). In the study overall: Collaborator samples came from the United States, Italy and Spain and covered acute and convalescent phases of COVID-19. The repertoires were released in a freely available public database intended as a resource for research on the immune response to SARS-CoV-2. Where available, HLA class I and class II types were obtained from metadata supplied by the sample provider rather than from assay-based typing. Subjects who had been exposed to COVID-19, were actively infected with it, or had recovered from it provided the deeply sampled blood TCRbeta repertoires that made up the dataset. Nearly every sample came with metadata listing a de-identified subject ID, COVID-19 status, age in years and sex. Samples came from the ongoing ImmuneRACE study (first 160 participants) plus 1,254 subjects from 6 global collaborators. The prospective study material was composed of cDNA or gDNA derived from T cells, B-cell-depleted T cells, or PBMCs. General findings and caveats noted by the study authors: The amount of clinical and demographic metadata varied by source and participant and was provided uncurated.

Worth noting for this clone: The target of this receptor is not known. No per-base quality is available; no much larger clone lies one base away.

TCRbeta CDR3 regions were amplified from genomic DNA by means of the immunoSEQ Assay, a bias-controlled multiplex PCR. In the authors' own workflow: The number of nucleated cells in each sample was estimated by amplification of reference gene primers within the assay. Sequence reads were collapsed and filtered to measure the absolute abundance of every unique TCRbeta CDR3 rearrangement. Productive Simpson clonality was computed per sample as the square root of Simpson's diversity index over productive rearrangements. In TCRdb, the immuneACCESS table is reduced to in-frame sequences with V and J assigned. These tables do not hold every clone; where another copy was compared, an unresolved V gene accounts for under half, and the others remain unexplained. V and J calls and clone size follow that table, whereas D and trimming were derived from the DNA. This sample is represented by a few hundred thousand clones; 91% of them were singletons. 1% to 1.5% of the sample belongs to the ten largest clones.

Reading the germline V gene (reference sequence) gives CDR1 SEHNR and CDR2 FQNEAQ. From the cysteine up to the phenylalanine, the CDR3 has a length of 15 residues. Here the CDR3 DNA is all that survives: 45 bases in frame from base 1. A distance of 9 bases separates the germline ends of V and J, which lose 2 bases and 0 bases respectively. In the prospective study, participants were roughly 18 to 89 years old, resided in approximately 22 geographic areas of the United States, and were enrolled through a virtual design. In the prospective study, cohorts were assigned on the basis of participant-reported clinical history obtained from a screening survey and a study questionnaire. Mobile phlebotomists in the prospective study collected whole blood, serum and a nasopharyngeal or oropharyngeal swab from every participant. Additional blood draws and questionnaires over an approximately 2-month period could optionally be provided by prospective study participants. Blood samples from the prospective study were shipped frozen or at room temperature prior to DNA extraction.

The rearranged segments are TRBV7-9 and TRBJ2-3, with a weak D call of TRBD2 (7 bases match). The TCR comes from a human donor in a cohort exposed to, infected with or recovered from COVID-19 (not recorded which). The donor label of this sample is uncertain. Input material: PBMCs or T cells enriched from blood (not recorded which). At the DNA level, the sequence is TGTGCCAGCAGCTTATGGGGGGGCAGCACAGATACGCAGTATTTT. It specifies CASSLWGGSTDTQYF.